This TCR beta chain is from a study of blood T cell repertoires in COVID-19. Study as a whole: Samples came from the United States, Italy and Spain, spanning acute and convalescent COVID-19.

Patients from Seattle were sampled longitudinally, starting during active infection. Germline CDR1 reads MNHEY; CDR2 reads SVGAGI. This CDR3 spans 13 amino acids. V lost 2 bases and J 3 bases, leaving 8 bases between the germline ends. Worth noting for this clone: The same CDR3 can be traced to other DNA sequences in this sample.

The table came from immunoSEQ multiplex PCR; TCRdb's copy has only in-frame clones and leaves some out. Of around 470,000 clones in the sample, roughly 89% were seen once. The clonotype comes from a man between 18 and 29 years old with COVID-19, enrolled during active disease. The V and J genes are TRBV6-5 and TRBJ2-7; unclear D gene. The sequencing sample was made of peripheral blood. The CDR3 is CASSYRTGYEQYF. CDR3 coding DNA: TGTGCCAGCAGTTACCGTACGGGCTACGAGCAGTACTTC.